The 14 T cell receptor beta chains reported below all come from one sample, sequenced in a study of post-analysis software for immune sequencing data. Which antigens these TCRs recognize remains unknown. Unique-molecular-identifier-tagged TCR beta cDNA libraries were used. MiXCR, run by TCRdb on the PCR reads, gives a single entry per CDR3 protein. Among a few hundred thousand distinct CDR3 sequences listed, over 35% were seen once. Overall study findings and caveats: TRBV5-6, TRBV5-1 and TRBV20-1 were among five TRBV segments more frequent in patients than controls.

Material for sequencing was blood. The source of these receptors is a girl under 18 with multiple sclerosis.

The chain couples TRBV4-3 to TRBJ1-1; no clear D gene. CDR1 and CDR2 (germline): LGHNA, YSLEER. The CDR3 has 14 residues. Deletions cut 0 bases from V and 4 bases from J, with 9 bases between. CDR3 sequence (DNA): TGCGCCAGCAGCCAAGAAAAGGGCGTCACTGAAGCTTTCTTT. Its protein product is CASSQEKGVTEAFF.

This clonotype was seen a handful of times. This sequence joins TRBV12-3 or TRBV12-4 and TRBJ2-1, with 7 bases identical to TRBD2. V shed 3 bases, J shed 8 bases, and the junction held 10 bases outside the gene matches. The CDR3 sequence is 15 residues long. The CDR3 protein is CASSFRLAARDEQFF. DNA for the CDR3: TGTGCCAGCAGTTTCCGCCTAGCGGCAAGGGATGAGCAGTTCTTC.

The gene calls are TRBV10-3 and TRBJ2-7; TRBD1 matches at 8 bases. Trimming removed 2 bases from V and 5 bases from J; junction bases left unmatched: 2. The germline V gene has CDR1 ENHRY and CDR2 SYGVKD. This CDR3 is 13 amino acids long. CDR3 region: CAISERTGNEQYF. As DNA, the CDR3 is TGTGCCATCAGTGAGCGGACAGGGAACGAGCAGTACTTC.

The rearrangement uses TRBV5-1 and TRBJ2-1; 11 bases are shared with TRBD2. J was trimmed by 9 bases and V by 2 bases; bases with no gene match: 10. CDR1 and CDR2 from the germline V gene are SGHRS and YFSETQ. The CDR3 is 16 amino acids. The CDR3 spells CASSLARLAGMGEQFF. The CDR3 DNA sequence: TGCGCCAGCAGCTTAGCGAGACTAGCGGGAATGGGTGAGCAGTTCTTC. Combining the CDR3 with reference TRBV5-1 and TRBJ2-1 gives the whole variable domain KAGVTQTPRYLIKTRGQQVTLSCSPISGHRSVSWYQQTPGQGLQFLFEYFSETQRNKGNFPGRFSGRQFSNSRSEMNVSTLELGDSALYLCASSLARLAGMGEQFFGPGTRLTVL.

This clonotype was detected a few times. V and J are TRBV29-1 and TRBJ2-7, with D hard to call. The CDR3 is made up of 14 amino acids. V was clipped by 1 base and J by 3 bases, with 13 bases between them. Per the germline V gene, CDR1 is SQVTM and CDR2 is ANQGSEA. This CDR3 is CSVEVPGRFYEQYF. CDR3 sequence (DNA): TGCAGCGTTGAAGTCCCGGGCAGATTCTACGAGCAGTACTTC.

This clonotype has only a few counts. The chain recombines TRBV29-1 with TRBJ2-7; the match to TRBD2 covers 9 bases. The CDR3 contains 13 residues. The V and J ends lost 6 bases and 0 bases, in that order; junction bases with no gene match: 3. The germline CDR1 and CDR2 sequences are SQVTM and ANQGSEA. For the CDR3, the DNA is TGCAGCGTCATAGCGGGAGCCTCCTACGAGCAGTACTTC. It translates to CSVIAGASYEQYF.

This clonotype turned up a few times. The rearrangement links TRBV4-1 to TRBJ2-1, with D maybe TRBD2 (6 bases). Trimming shortened V by 4 bases and J by 0 bases, and 16 bases separated the two germline ends. Germline CDR1 and CDR2: MGHRA and YSYEKL. The CDR3 is 17 residues long. CDR3 in DNA: TGCGCCAGCAGCCCTGGTCTAGCGCGAAGCTCCTACAATGAGCAGTTCTTC. Its translation: CASSPGLARSSYNEQFF.

The CDR3 is CASIHEGGNLYNEQYF. The CDR3 DNA sequence: TGTGCCAGCATTCACGAGGGGGGAAATTTATACAATGAGCAGTACTTC. The rearrangement joins TRBV28 to TRBJ2-5; D assignment may be TRBD1 or TRBD2 (6 bases each). Germline V CDR1 and CDR2: MDHEN, SYDVKM. Trimming left V 7 bases short and J 11 bases short, with 29 bases between. The CDR3 is made up of 16 amino acids.

V and J are TRBV12-3 or TRBV12-4 and TRBJ2-1; 14 bases agree with TRBD2. The length of the CDR3 is 15 residues. The ends lost 6 bases at V and 8 bases at J; junction bases unmatched: 6. The chain's CDR3 is CASSSTSGRAHEQFF. The CDR3 coding sequence is TGTGCCAGCAGCTCGACTAGCGGGAGGGCTCATGAGCAGTTCTTC.

The chain is built from TRBV9 and TRBJ2-7; 7 bases are shared with TRBD2. Trimming cost V 4 bases and J 2 bases; bases outside gene matches: 12. From germline, CDR1 is SGDLS and CDR2 YYNGEE. The CDR3 has 16 residues. CDR3 nucleotides: TGTGCCAGCAGCCCTGTGGGTGCGGGGGAACCCTACGAGCAGTACTTC. Amino acids: CASSPVGAGEPYEQYF. The full variable domain, its missing parts supplied by reference TRBV9 and TRBJ2-7, is DSGVTQTPKHLITATGQRVTLRCSPRSGDLSVYWYQQSLDQGLQFLIQYYNGEERAKGNILERFSAQQFPDLHSELNLSSLELGDSALYFCASSPVGAGEPYEQYFGPGTRLTVT.

The CDR3, as DNA: TGTGCCAGCAGTCCACAGGGTTCCGCTCAGCCCCAGCATTTT. Protein: CASSPQGSAQPQHF. The chain carries TRBV7-2 and TRBJ1-5; a weak D match, TRBD1 (6 bases). The ends were cut back, 6 bases at V and 6 bases at J, with 15 bases in the middle. The CDR3 covers 14 residues. Germline loops: CDR1 SGHTA, CDR2 FQGNSA.

This clonotype was counted at least ten times. The gene calls are TRBV28 and TRBJ2-3; a possible D gene is TRBD1 (6 bases). The V gene lost 5 bases and the J gene lost 0 bases, with 15 bases spanning the gap. CDR1 is MDHEN, CDR2 SYDVKM, per germline. The CDR3 extends over 16 amino acids. The CDR3, as DNA: TGTGCCAGCAGTATACCGTGGCAGGGGAGCACAGATACGCAGTATTTT. Protein: CASSIPWQGSTDTQYF.

The V and J genes are TRBV28 and TRBJ2-4; 8 positions agree with TRBD1. Judging by the DNA end, TRBJ2-5 fits better; the J call may be wrong. Germline CDR1 is MDHEN and CDR2 is SYDVKM. The CDR3 loop spans 15 amino acids. In nucleotides, the CDR3 is TGTGCCAGCAGTTTTGGGGCAGGGGGCACGGAGACCCAGTACTTC. It codes for CASSFGAGGTETQYF.

The chain links TRBV6-5 to TRBJ1-1; possible D gene TRBD1, 5 bases. This CDR3 is built from 16 residues. Trimming took 5 bases from V and 1 from J, leaving 17 bases between them. Looked up from germline, CDR1 is MNHEY and CDR2 is SVGAGI. The DNA for the CDR3 is TGTGCCAGCAGTAGGGCAGGCCATGGGGGGAACACTGAAGCTTTCTTT. It is translated as CASSRAGHGGNTEAFF.